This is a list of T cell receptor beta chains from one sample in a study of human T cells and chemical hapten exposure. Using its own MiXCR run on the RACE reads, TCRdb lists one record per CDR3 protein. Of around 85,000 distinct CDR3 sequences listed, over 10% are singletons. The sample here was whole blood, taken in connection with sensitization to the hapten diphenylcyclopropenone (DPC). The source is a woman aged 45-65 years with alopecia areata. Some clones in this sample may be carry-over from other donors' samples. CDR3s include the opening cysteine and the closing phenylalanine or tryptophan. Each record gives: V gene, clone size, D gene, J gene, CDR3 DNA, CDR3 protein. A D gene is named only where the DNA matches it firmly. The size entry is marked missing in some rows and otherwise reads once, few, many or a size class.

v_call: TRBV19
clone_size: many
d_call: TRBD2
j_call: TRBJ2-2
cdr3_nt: TGTGCCAGTAATCGGCGGGAGGGCACAACCGGGGAGCTGTTTTTT
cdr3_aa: CASNRREGTTGELFF

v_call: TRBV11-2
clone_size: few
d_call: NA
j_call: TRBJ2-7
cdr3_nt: TGTGCCAGCAGCTTATCTCGGAATAGCTACGAGCAGTACTTC
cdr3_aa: CASSLSRNSYEQYF

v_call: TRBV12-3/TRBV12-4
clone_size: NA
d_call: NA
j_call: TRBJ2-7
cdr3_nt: TGTGCCAGCAGGGCTAGTGGGACCAACGAGCAGTACTTC
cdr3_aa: CASRASGTNEQYF

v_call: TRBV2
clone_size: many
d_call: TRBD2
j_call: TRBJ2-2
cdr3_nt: TGTGCCAGCAGTGAATCGCTAGCGGGGAACACCGGGGAGCTGTTTTTT
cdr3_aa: CASSESLAGNTGELFF

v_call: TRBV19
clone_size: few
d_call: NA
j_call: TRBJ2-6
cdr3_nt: TGTGCCAGCAACCACAAACGTTCCTCAAGCTCTGGGGCCAACGTCCTGACTTTC
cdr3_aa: CASNHKRSSSSGANVLTF

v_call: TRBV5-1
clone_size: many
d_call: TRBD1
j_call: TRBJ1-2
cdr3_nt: TGCGCCAGCAGCCCATTGGGACAGGCAAATACTAACTATGGCTACACCTTC
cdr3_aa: CASSPLGQANTNYGYTF

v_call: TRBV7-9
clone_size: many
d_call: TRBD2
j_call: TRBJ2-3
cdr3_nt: TGTGCCAGCAGCTTTATAGCGGGAGATGAGGATACGCAGTATTTT
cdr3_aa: CASSFIAGDEDTQYF

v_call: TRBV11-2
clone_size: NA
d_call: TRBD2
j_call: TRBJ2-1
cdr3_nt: TGTGCCAGCAGCTTCCGACTAGCCGGAGAGCAGTTCTTC
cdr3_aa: CASSFRLAGEQFF

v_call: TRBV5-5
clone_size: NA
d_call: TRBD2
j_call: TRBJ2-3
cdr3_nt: TGTGCCAGCAGCGTACGACTAGCCGGGACAGATACGCAGTATTTT
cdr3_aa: CASSVRLAGTDTQYF

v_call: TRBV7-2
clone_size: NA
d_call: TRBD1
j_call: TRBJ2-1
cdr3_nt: TGTGCCAGCAGCGCAGGGGGCGGCTCCTACAATGAGCAGTTCTTC
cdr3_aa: CASSAGGGSYNEQFF

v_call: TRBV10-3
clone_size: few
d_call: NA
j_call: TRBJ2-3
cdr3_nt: TGTGCCATAGGACCCGCCTCTCCTAGCACAGATACGCAGTATTTT
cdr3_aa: CAIGPASPSTDTQYF

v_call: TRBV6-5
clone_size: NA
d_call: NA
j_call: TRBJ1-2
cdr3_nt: TGTGCCAGCAGTGCCGGTGGGAGGGGAGGAATTCATGGCTACACCTTC
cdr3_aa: CASSAGGRGGIHGYTF

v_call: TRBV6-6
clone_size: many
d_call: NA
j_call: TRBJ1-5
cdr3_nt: TGTGCCAGCAGCCAACGCACCCAGCCCCAGCATTTT
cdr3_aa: CASSQRTQPQHF

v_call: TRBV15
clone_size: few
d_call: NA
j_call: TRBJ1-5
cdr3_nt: TGTGCCACCAGCAGAGACCGGCGGGAGGGGGTAGATCAGCCCCAGCATTTT
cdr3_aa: CATSRDRREGVDQPQHF

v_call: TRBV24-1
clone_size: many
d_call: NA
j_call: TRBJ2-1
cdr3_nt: TGTGCCACCAGTGTGTTGGGAAATGAGCAGTTCTTC
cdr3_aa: CATSVLGNEQFF

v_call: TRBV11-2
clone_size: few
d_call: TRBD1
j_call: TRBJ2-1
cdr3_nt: TGTGCCAGCAGCTCCCGACAGGGGGGCCTAATCGAGCAGTTCTTC
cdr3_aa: CASSSRQGGLIEQFF

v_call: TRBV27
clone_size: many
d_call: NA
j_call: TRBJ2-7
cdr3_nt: TGTGCCAGCAGTTTACGCACAGACCGCGAGCAGTACTTC
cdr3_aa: CASSLRTDREQYF

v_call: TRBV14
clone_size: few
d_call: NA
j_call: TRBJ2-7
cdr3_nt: TGTGCCAGCAGCCAAGAGGGCGGCTACGAGCAGTACTTC
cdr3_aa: CASSQEGGYEQYF

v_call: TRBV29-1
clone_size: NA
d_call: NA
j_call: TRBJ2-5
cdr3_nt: TGCAGCGTTGTCGCGGTCACCCAGTACTTC
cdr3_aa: CSVVAVTQYF

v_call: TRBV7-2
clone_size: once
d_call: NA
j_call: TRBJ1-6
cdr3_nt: TGTGCCAGCAGCTTTTTAGGAGGCGTTTCACCCCTCCACTTT
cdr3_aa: CASSFLGGVSPLHF

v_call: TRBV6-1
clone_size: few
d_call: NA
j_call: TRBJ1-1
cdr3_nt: TGTGCCAGCAGTGATCCAGGACGGGGAATGAACACTGAAGCTTTCTTT
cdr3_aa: CASSDPGRGMNTEAFF

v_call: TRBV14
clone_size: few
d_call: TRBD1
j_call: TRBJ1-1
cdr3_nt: TGTGCCAGCAGCCAAACAGGACAGGTAAACACTGAAGCTTTCTTT
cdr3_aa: CASSQTGQVNTEAFF

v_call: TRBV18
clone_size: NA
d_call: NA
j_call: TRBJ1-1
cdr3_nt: TGTGTCAGCTCACCGGGGGCTGAGGGGCCACAGACTGAAGCTTTCTTT
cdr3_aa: CVSSPGAEGPQTEAFF

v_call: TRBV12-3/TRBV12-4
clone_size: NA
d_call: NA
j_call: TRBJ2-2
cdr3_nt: TGTGCCAGCAGTTTCACAACCGGGGAGCTGTTTTTT
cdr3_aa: CASSFTTGELFF

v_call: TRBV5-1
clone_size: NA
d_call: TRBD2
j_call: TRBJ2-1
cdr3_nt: TGCGCCAGCAGCAGGACTAGCGGGAGCTGGGATGAGCAGTTCTTC
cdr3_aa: CASSRTSGSWDEQFF

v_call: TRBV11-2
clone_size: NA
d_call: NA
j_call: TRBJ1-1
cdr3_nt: TGTGCCAGCAGCTACAGAGTCAGCACTGAAGCTTTCTTT
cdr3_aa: CASSYRVSTEAFF

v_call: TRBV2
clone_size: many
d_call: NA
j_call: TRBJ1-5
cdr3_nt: TGTGCCAGCAGTGAAACCGAGGGGAGGAATCAGCCCCAGCATTTT
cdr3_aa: CASSETEGRNQPQHF